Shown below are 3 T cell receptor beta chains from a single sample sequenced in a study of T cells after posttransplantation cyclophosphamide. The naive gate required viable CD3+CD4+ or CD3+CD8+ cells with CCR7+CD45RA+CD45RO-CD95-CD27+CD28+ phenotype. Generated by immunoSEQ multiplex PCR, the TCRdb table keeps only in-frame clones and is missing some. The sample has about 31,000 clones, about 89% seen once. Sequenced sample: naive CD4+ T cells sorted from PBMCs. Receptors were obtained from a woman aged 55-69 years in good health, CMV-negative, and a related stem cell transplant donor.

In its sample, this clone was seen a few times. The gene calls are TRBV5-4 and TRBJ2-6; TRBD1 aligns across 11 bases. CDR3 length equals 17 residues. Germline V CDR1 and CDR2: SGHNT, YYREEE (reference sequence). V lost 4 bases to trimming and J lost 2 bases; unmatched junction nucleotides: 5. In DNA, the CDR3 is TGTGCCAGCAGCAAAGGACAGGGGGCGACTGGGGCCAACGTCCTGACTTTC. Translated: CASSKGQGATGANVLTF.

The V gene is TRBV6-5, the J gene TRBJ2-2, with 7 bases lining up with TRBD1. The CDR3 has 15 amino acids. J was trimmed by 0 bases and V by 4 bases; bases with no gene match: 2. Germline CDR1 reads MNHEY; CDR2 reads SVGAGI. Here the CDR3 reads CASSLQGTNTGELFF. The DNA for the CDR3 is TGTGCCAGCAGTTTACAGGGGACGAACACCGGGGAGCTGTTTTTT.

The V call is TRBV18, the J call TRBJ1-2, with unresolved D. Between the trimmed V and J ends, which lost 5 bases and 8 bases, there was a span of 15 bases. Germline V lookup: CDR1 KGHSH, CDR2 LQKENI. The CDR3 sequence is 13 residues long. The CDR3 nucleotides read TGTGCCAGCTCAATCCCCGCGCGGAACGGCTACACCTTC. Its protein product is CASSIPARNGYTF.